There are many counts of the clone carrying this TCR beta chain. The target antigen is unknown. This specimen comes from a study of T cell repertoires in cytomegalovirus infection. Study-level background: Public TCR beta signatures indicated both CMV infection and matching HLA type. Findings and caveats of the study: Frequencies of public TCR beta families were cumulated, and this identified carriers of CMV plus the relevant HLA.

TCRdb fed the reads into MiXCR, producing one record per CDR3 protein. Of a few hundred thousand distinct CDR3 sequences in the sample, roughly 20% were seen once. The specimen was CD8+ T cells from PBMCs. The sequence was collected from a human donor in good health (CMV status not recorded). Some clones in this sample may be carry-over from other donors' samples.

The CDR3 nucleotides are TGTGCCAGCAGCCACCCCCAGGGGGGGGACTACAATGAGCAGTTCTTC. It yields the protein CASSHPQGGDYNEQFF. The chain joins TRBV7-3 to TRBJ2-1; D tentatively reads TRBD1 or TRBD2 (7 bases each). The CDR3 loop spans 16 amino acids. The ends were cut back, 5 bases at V and 3 bases at J, with 17 bases in the middle. From germline, CDR1 is SGHTA and CDR2 FQGTGA.